The clone carrying this TCR beta chain was seen just once. These data are taken from a study of blood T cell repertoires in COVID-19. With V trimmed by 3 bases and J by 4 bases, 2 bases remained unmatched. Germline loops: CDR1 SGDLS, CDR2 YYNGEE. CDR3 length: 14 residues. The assay was immunoSEQ multiplex PCR, and TCRdb's table has in-frame clones only and misses some. The data hold 88,000 or so clones, with about 85% observed a single time. The gene calls are TRBV9 and TRBJ2-5; 11 nucleotides match TRBD2. The sample taken for sequencing was peripheral blood. The sequence was collected from a man aged 60 to 75 with acute or convalescent COVID-19. CDR3 in DNA: TGTGCCAGCAGCGATAGCGGGGGGGGAGAGACCCAGTACTTC. It encodes CASSDSGGGETQYF.